A single sample is the source of the 15 T cell receptor beta chains below, sequenced in a study of Ad26.COV2.S vaccination and SARS-CoV-2 variants. Using immunoSEQ multiplex PCR, the repertoire was profiled, and TCRdb retains in-frame clones only, with some absent. The sample contains about 350,000 clones, about nine tenths of which appear only once. Regarding treatment: roughly 19 received Ad26.COV2.S at low or high dose, single or two shots; a few received placebo; per-sample allocation not given. Sample collection was performed on day 63 after the first vaccine or placebo injection. The sequenced sample was peripheral blood, obtained in a trial of Ad26.COV2.S vaccine versus placebo. All receptors derive from a person between 18 and 65 years old who received the Ad26.COV2.S COVID-19 vaccine or a placebo.

The V gene is TRBV19, the J gene TRBJ2-5; D tentatively reads TRBD1 or TRBD2 (5 bases each). V was cut by 0 bases and J by 7 bases, with 15 bases left in between. Germline-derived CDR1 and CDR2 are LNHDA and SQIVND (reference sequence). CDR3 length: 15 residues. CDR3 protein: CASSIDRGRDGTQYF. The DNA of the CDR3 is TGTGCCAGTAGTATAGATCGGGGCAGGGATGGGACCCAGTACTTC.

J is TRBJ1-1 and V is TRBV3-1 (or the pseudogene TRBV3-2); the D gene is possibly TRBD1 (6 bases). Germline V gene lookup returns CDR1 LGHDT and CDR2 YNNKEL (reference sequence). The CDR3 sequence is 13 residues long. V was clipped by 7 bases and J by 10 bases, with 19 bases between them. The CDR3 nucleotides are TGTGCCAGCACCTTCGGGGGGCAGATCGGAGCTTTCTTT. It specifies CASTFGGQIGAFF.

This clone is a singleton in its sample. The V and J genes are TRBV25-1 and TRBJ1-2, with a possible D match to TRBD1 (5 bases). This CDR3 comprises 13 residues. V was pared by 8 bases and J by 7 bases, with 17 bases between. Germline V lookup: CDR1 MGHDK, CDR2 SYGVNS. The CDR3 DNA sequence: TGTGCCAGCGGGGACCAGTATCCTCCTGGCTACACCTTC. Amino acids: CASGDQYPPGYTF.

The chain recombines TRBV19 with TRBJ2-2; D perhaps matches TRBD2 (6 bases). The length of the CDR3 is 16 residues. Trimming removed 1 base at V and 5 bases at J, with 14 bases between. The germline V gene has CDR1 LNHDA and CDR2 SQIVND (reference sequence). The CDR3 protein is CASSIVGGRGTGELFF. The CDR3 coding sequence is TGTGCCAGTAGTATAGTAGGAGGTCGGGGGACCGGGGAGCTGTTTTTT.

The chain recombines TRBV25-1 with TRBJ1-5; perhaps TRBD1 as D (6 bases). The germline CDR1 and CDR2 sequences are MGHDK and SYGVNS. V was clipped by 4 bases and J by 2 bases, with 6 bases between them. The CDR3 length is 13 residues. In nucleotides, the CDR3 is TGTGCCAGCAGTGGGACAGGCAATCAGCCCCAGCATTTT. Translation: CASSGTGNQPQHF.

This CDR3 reads CASSKNPTVLGEQYF. The CDR3 DNA is TGTGCCAGCAGTAAAAACCCGACCGTCCTCGGGGAGCAGTACTTC. The genes are TRBV27 and TRBJ2-7; D remains unclear. CDR1 is MNHEY and CDR2 is SMNVEV in the germline V gene (reference sequence). The CDR3 extends over 15 amino acids. The germline V and J ends were trimmed by 5 bases and 7 bases, with 21 bases remaining between them.

The chain links TRBV6-4 to TRBJ2-1; 10 bases match TRBD2. J lost 5 bases, V lost 0 bases, and 10 bases had no gene match. Germline V gene lookup returns CDR1 MRHNA and CDR2 SNTAGT. CDR3 length equals 18 residues. CDR3 coding DNA: TGTGCCAGCAGTGACTCTCTGGCTAGCGGGAGTGAGGACAATGAGCAGTTCTTC. Translated, it gives CASSDSLASGSEDNEQFF.

CDR3 amino acids: CASSPSGGKETQYF. Here the CDR3 DNA reads TGTGCCAGCAGCCCTAGCGGGGGTAAAGAGACCCAGTACTTC. The chain recombines TRBV7-2 with TRBJ2-5; 10 bases map to TRBD2. This CDR3 has 14 amino acids. Trimming removed 5 bases from V and 3 bases from J; junction bases left unmatched: 3. In germline, CDR1 is SGHTA, CDR2 FQGNSA. Looking up the rest from reference TRBV7-2 and TRBJ2-5 gives the full variable domain: GAGVSQSPSNKVTEKGKDVELRCDPISGHTALYWYRQSLGQGLEFLIYFQGNSAPDKSGLPSDRFSAERTGGSVSTLTIQRTQQEDSAVYLCASSPSGGKETQYFGPGTRLLVL.

This rearrangement joins TRBV4-3 to TRBJ1-2; TRBD1 aligns across 11 bases. J was trimmed by 1 base and V by 2 bases; bases with no gene match: 3. This CDR3 region has 16 residues. Germline-derived CDR1 and CDR2 are LGHNA and YSLEER. For the CDR3, the DNA is TGCGCCAGCAGCCAAAGGGGACAGGGGGTTAACTATGGCTACACCTTC. Its translation: CASSQRGQGVNYGYTF.

The CDR3 DNA sequence: TGTGCCAGCAGCCTTCGAACAGGGAACTATGGCTACACCTTC. Protein sequence: CASSLRTGNYGYTF. The chain uses TRBV3-1 (or the pseudogene TRBV3-2) and TRBJ1-2; perhaps TRBD1 as D (6 bases). V was clipped by 4 bases and J by 2 bases, with 11 bases between them. This CDR3 has 14 amino acids. Germline loops: CDR1 LGHDT, CDR2 YNNKEL (reference sequence).

Only a few counts were recorded for this clone. The genes are TRBV7-9 and TRBJ1-1; 7 bases are shared with TRBD1. V lost 5 bases and J lost 7; bases outside the gene matches: 4. This CDR3 comprises 12 residues. The germline CDR1 and CDR2 sequences are SEHNR and FQNEAQ (reference sequence). Here the CDR3 reads CASSHDRVEAFF. The CDR3 nucleotides read TGTGCCAGCAGCCACGACAGGGTTGAAGCTTTCTTT.

The chain links TRBV7-2 to TRBJ1-2; 8 nucleotides agree with TRBD1. V shed 1 base, J shed 6 bases, and the junction held 4 bases outside the gene matches. Germline V gene lookup returns CDR1 SGHTA and CDR2 FQGNSA. This CDR3 region has 14 residues. CDR3 nucleotide sequence: TGTGCCAGCAGCTTAGAGGGACAGGTTGATGGCTACACCTTC. Translating gives CASSLEGQVDGYTF.

The genes are TRBV5-4 and TRBJ2-7; a possible D gene is TRBD2 (5 bases). Trimming took 9 bases from V and 0 from J, leaving 16 bases between them. Germline-derived CDR1 and CDR2 are SGHNT and YYREEE (reference sequence). The CDR3 runs 14 residues. CDR3 protein: CATRGGSSSYEQYF. CDR3 sequence (DNA): TGTGCCACCAGAGGAGGATCCAGCTCCTACGAGCAGTACTTC.

As to this clone: Distinct nucleotide sequences in the sample also encode this CDR3. CDR3 sequence reads: CAWSARYEQYF. The CDR3 DNA reads as TGTGCCTGGAGTGCCAGATACGAGCAGTACTTC. The V and J genes are TRBV30 and TRBJ2-7, with D uncertain. Trimming cost V 1 base and J 4 bases, with 5 bases left between them. The length of the CDR3 is 11 residues. The germline gives CDR1 GTSNPN, CDR2 SVGIG (reference sequence).

This clone showed up just once. The chain combines TRBV7-8 with TRBJ1-1; D perhaps matches TRBD1 (6 bases). V was shortened by 5 bases and J by 1 base, with 11 bases between the two germline ends. The CDR3 contains 14 residues. Germline CDR1 is SGHVS and CDR2 is FQNEAQ. DNA for the CDR3: TGTGCCAGCAGCCTACAACAGGGGAACACTGAAGCTTTCTTT. Its translation: CASSLQQGNTEAFF.